This is a list of T cell receptor beta chains from one sample in a study of blood T cell repertoires in COVID-19. Assay used: immunoSEQ multiplex PCR; TCRdb lists only in-frame clones, some missing. The data show more than 85,000 clones, with approximately 82% seen just once and about 10% held by the top ten. The source material was peripheral blood. These receptors all come from a man aged 65-85 years with acute or convalescent COVID-19. Both conserved end residues are part of each CDR3. The D gene is left open where the match is weak. Clone size is given for some rows only: seen once, a few or many times, or a class if the clone is expanded.

V	J	D	size	DNA	CDR3
TRBV5-4	TRBJ1-1	TRBD1	NA	TGTGCCAGCAGCGAATCGCGGGACAGGCAAGCTTTCTTT	CASSESRDRQAFF
TRBV19	TRBJ1-1	TRBD1	NA	TGTGCCAGTAGGAAACAGGGGACGTACACTGAAGCTTTCTTT	CASRKQGTYTEAFF
TRBV9	TRBJ2-3	TRBD2	NA	TGTGCCAGCAGCGCGACTAGCGGGAGGGCCACAGATACGCAGTATTTT	CASSATSGRATDTQYF
TRBV11-3	TRBJ2-1	NA	NA	TGTGCCAGCAGCACCAGGGGGGCCTACAATGAGCAGTTCTTC	CASSTRGAYNEQFF
TRBV11-2	TRBJ2-7	NA	once	TGTGCCAGCAGCGCGGGCCAGTACTACGAGCAGTACTTC	CASSAGQYYEQYF
TRBV5-1	TRBJ2-7	TRBD1	NA	TGCGCCAGCAGCTCCGGGACAGCCTTTGTCGAGCAGTACTTC	CASSSGTAFVEQYF
TRBV6-2/TRBV6-3	TRBJ1-5	TRBD1	NA	TGTGCCAGCAGCGAAAGCTCCGGGACAGGGTTCAGTCAGCCCCAGCATTTT	CASSESSGTGFSQPQHF
TRBV5-1	TRBJ1-4	NA	once	TGCGCCAGCAGCTCCGGGGGATCTAATGAAAAACTGTTTTTT	CASSSGGSNEKLFF
TRBV7-3	TRBJ2-5	TRBD1	NA	TGTGCCAGCAGCGGAGACAGGGTCCAAGAGACCCAGTACTTC	CASSGDRVQETQYF
TRBV18	TRBJ1-5	NA	NA	TGTGCCAGCTCACCACGACAGGACAATCAGCCCCAGCATTTT	CASSPRQDNQPQHF
TRBV9	TRBJ1-3	NA	NA	TGTGCCAGCAGCGTAGAACAGGGTGTAGGCACCATATATTTT	CASSVEQGVGTIYF
TRBV27	TRBJ1-5	TRBD1	NA	TGTGCCAGCAGTAGACAGGGGAATCAGCCCCAGCATTTT	CASSRQGNQPQHF
TRBV18	TRBJ1-1	NA	once	TGTGCCAGCTCACCACCTGCAGGGTTGACCACTGAAGCTTTCTTT	CASSPPAGLTTEAFF
TRBV4-1	TRBJ2-7	TRBD1	NA	TGCGCCAGCAGCCAAGAGTGGACAGGGGTCCACGAGCAGTACTTC	CASSQEWTGVHEQYF
TRBV6-4	TRBJ1-5	TRBD1	NA	TGTGCCAGCAGCGACAGGGAGGGGAATCCCCAGCATTTT	CASSDREGNPQHF
TRBV7-3	TRBJ1-1	NA	once	TGTGCCAGCAGCCCTCAGGGGAGAGGCACTGAAGCTTTCTTT	CASSPQGRGTEAFF
TRBV7-2	TRBJ1-1	TRBD1	NA	TGTGCCAGCAGCATAAGACAGGGGAACACTGAAGCTTTCTTT	CASSIRQGNTEAFF
TRBV4-3	TRBJ1-4	NA	once	TGCGCCAGCAGCGAGGGTCAGAGAAATGAAAAACTGTTTTTT	CASSEGQRNEKLFF
TRBV5-4	TRBJ1-2	NA	NA	TGTGCCAGCAGCCACGGCGGAGGGCAGACCTATGGCTACACCTTC	CASSHGGGQTYGYTF
TRBV5-1	TRBJ1-2	NA	NA	TGCGCCAGCAGCTCGCTGGACAGACAATATGGCTACACCTTC	CASSSLDRQYGYTF
TRBV4-1	TRBJ1-4	NA	once	TGCGCCAGCAGCCAAGATCTAGTGGGGGCGGGTTCTAAAGAAAAACTGTTTTTT	CASSQDLVGAGSKEKLFF
TRBV4-1	TRBJ2-5	NA	NA	TGCGCCAGCAGCCAACACAGGATTCAAGAGACCCAGTACTTC	CASSQHRIQETQYF
TRBV2	TRBJ2-7	NA	NA	TGTGCCAGCGGTAGCCGCTCAAATACCTACGAGCAGTACTTC	CASGSRSNTYEQYF
TRBV5-6	TRBJ1-5	NA	NA	TGTGCCAGCAGCTTCGGGGGTATCGCAGGGAGCAATCAGCCCCAGCATTTT	CASSFGGIAGSNQPQHF